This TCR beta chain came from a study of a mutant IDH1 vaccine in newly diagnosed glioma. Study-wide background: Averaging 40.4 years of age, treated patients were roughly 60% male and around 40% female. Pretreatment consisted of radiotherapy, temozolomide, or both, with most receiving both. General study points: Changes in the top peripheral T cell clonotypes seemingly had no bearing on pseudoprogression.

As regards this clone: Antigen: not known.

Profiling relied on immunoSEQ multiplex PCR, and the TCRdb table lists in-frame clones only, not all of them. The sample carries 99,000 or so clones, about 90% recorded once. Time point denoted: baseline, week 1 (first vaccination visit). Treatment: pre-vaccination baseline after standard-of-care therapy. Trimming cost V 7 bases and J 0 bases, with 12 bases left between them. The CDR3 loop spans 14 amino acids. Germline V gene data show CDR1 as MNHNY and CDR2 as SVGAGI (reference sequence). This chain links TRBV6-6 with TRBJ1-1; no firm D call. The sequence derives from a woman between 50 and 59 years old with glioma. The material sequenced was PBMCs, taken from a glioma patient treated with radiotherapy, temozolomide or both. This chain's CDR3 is CASNVGRLNTEAFF. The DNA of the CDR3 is TGTGCCAGCAACGTAGGGCGGCTGAACACTGAAGCTTTCTTT.